This entry lists 30 T cell receptor beta chains sequenced from one sample in a study of beta chain features in type 1 diabetes. Since all of the isolated RNA was reverse transcribed, expressed TCRB transcripts were what got sequenced. The table came from immunoSEQ multiplex PCR; TCRdb's copy has only in-frame clones and leaves some out. The sample includes hundreds of thousands of clones, roughly a sixth of them seen just once. Sequenced material: naive CD4+ T cells from blood. Receptors originate from a young woman in good health.

This chain uses TRBV6-5 with TRBJ2-7, with 9 bases fitting TRBD2. The germline V gene has CDR1 MNHEY and CDR2 SVGAGI. The CDR3 runs to 15 residues. V trimming: 0 bases; J trimming: 3 bases; junction bases outside the gene matches: 3. The CDR3 region has the DNA TGTGCCAGCAGTTACTCGGGTAGCGGGAGCTACGAGCAGTACTTC. This sequence encodes CASSYSGSGSYEQYF.

As to this clone: This same CDR3 is encoded by further DNA sequences in the sample. The CDR3 loop reads CSARLGEKLFF. DNA of the CDR3: TGCAGTGCTAGATTGGGAGAAAAACTGTTTTTT. The chain carries TRBV20-1 and TRBJ1-4; D gene uncertain. Between the trimmed V and J ends, which lost 2 bases and 8 bases, there was a span of 6 bases. The CDR3 sequence is 11 residues long. Germline-derived CDR1 and CDR2 are DFQATT and SNEGSKA (reference sequence).

As DNA, the CDR3 is TGTGCCAGCAGTTACTCCCAAAACACCGGGGAGCTGTTTTTT. This gives the protein CASSYSQNTGELFF. The chain is built from TRBV6-5 and TRBJ2-2; D uncertain. The CDR3 is 14 amino acids. CDR1 and CDR2 (germline): MNHEY, SVGAGI. Trimming shortened V by 0 bases and J by 2 bases, and 4 bases separated the two germline ends.

This clone was counted a few times. This chain uses TRBV9 with TRBJ2-1, with D perhaps matching TRBD1 or TRBD2 (5 bases each). CDR1 SGDLS and CDR2 YYNGEE come from the germline V gene. Trimming cost V 3 bases and J 0 bases, with 13 bases left between them. CDR3 length: 16 residues. The CDR3 region is CASSATGTISYNEQFF. In DNA form, the CDR3 reads TGTGCCAGCAGCGCGACCGGGACCATCTCCTACAATGAGCAGTTCTTC.

The chain combines TRBV6-6 with TRBJ2-1; 7 nucleotides align to TRBD1. J gave up 4 bases and V 0 bases, and 6 bases lay outside the gene matches. The CDR3 spans 16 residues. CDR1 is MNHNY, CDR2 SVGAGI, per germline (reference sequence). The CDR3 DNA follows: TGTGCCAGCAGTTACTCTATACAGGGGAGATACAATGAGCAGTTCTTC. Amino acids: CASSYSIQGRYNEQFF.

The chain is built from TRBV28 and TRBJ2-1, with 11 bases matching TRBD2. Unmatched junction bases numbered 6, after V lost 1 base and J lost 7 bases. CDR1 MDHEN and CDR2 SYDVKM come from the germline V gene. This CDR3 is 16 amino acids long. The CDR3 DNA reads as TGTGCCAGCAGTTTATCGGGACTAGCGGTCTATAATGAGCAGTTCTTC. Its translation is CASSLSGLAVYNEQFF.

The chain uses TRBV7-2 and TRBJ2-5; D is ambiguous. V dropped 1 base and J dropped 5 bases, with 11 bases sitting between them. Germline V gives CDR1 SGHTA, CDR2 FQGNSA. The CDR3 length is 14 residues. Here the CDR3 reads CASSLGNPVETQYF. CDR3 DNA sequence: TGTGCCAGCAGCTTAGGCAACCCGGTGGAGACCCAGTACTTC. The whole variable domain, filled in from reference TRBV7-2 and TRBJ2-5, reads GAGVSQSPSNKVTEKGKDVELRCDPISGHTALYWYRQSLGQGLEFLIYFQGNSAPDKSGLPSDRFSAERTGGSVSTLTIQRTQQEDSAVYLCASSLGNPVETQYFGPGTRLLVL.

This rearrangement joins TRBV28 to TRBJ2-7; 9 bases match TRBD2. Germline V gene lookup returns CDR1 MDHEN and CDR2 SYDVKM. The CDR3 contains 15 residues. After removal of 8 bases from V and 0 bases from J, the junction contained 8 bases not matched to a gene. Here the CDR3 reads CASLKHSGSSYEQYF. The CDR3 coding sequence is TGTGCCAGCCTCAAACATAGCGGGAGCTCCTACGAGCAGTACTTC.

V gene TRBV7-3 combines with J gene TRBJ2-1; 11 bases are a match to TRBD2. The CDR3 loop spans 16 amino acids. CDR1 is SGHTA, CDR2 FQGTGA, per germline. J gave up 10 bases and V 4 bases, and 12 bases lay outside the gene matches. The CDR3 nucleotides are TGTGCCAGCAGCTACGGCGGGCTAGCGGGAGGAGAAGAGCAGTTCTTC. This sequence encodes CASSYGGLAGGEEQFF.

This clone was seen only a few times. The chain couples TRBV18 to TRBJ1-4; D is possibly TRBD1 (5 bases). Germline CDR1 and CDR2: KGHSH and LQKENI. CDR3 length equals 14 residues. Trimming cost V 1 base and J 9 bases, with 12 bases left between them. The CDR3: CASSPQGQAKKLFF. CDR3 bases: TGTGCCAGCTCACCACAGGGGCAGGCTAAAAAACTGTTTTTT.

This clone has only a few counts. The chain couples TRBV5-4 to TRBJ2-5, with TRBD2 matching 7 bases. With V trimmed by 2 bases and J by 2 bases, 3 bases remained unmatched. The CDR3 runs to 14 residues. CDR1 is SGHNT and CDR2 is YYREEE in the germline V gene (reference sequence). Here the CDR3 reads CASSLKREQETQYF. CDR3 in DNA: TGTGCCAGCAGCTTAAAGCGGGAACAAGAGACCCAGTACTTC.

This clone has a handful of counts. The rearrangement joins TRBV7-2 to TRBJ2-7; D is unresolved. V gave up 3 bases and J gave up 2 bases, with 8 bases separating them. In germline, CDR1 is SGHTA, CDR2 FQGNSA. This CDR3 comprises 13 residues. This CDR3 reads CASSFRLAYEQYF. CDR3 DNA: TGTGCCAGCAGCTTCCGGCTGGCCTACGAGCAGTACTTC.

This chain connects TRBV2 to TRBJ1-4, with a tentative D call TRBD1 (6 bases). CDR3 size: 15 residues. The germline CDR1 and CDR2 sequences are SNHLY and FYNNEI. Trimming pared 8 bases from V and 2 bases from J, leaving 15 bases between. CDR3 loop: CASRRRGQTNEKLFF. CDR3 in DNA: TGTGCCAGCCGCAGACGGGGGCAGACTAATGAAAAACTGTTTTTT.

CDR3 in DNA: TGTGCCAGCTCACCACGGACAGCGACCTACGAGCAGTACTTC. Residues: CASSPRTATYEQYF. This chain connects TRBV18 to TRBJ2-7, with D possibly matching TRBD1 (6 bases). CDR3 length: 14 amino acids. Germline V gene data show CDR1 as KGHSH and CDR2 as LQKENI. V was cut by 1 base and J by 2 bases, with 9 bases left in between.

This clone was observed a handful of times. The V and J genes are TRBV18 and TRBJ1-4; 8 nucleotides line up with TRBD1. J was trimmed by 5 bases and V by 0 bases; bases with no gene match: 2. CDR3 length: 15 amino acids. Germline V lookup: CDR1 KGHSH, CDR2 LQKENI. Here the CDR3 reads CASSPPGDRNEKLFF. The CDR3 DNA follows: TGTGCCAGCTCACCACCTGGGGACAGGAATGAAAAACTGTTTTTT.

The chain couples TRBV7-2 to TRBJ2-4; D may be TRBD1 (5 bases). V dropped 4 bases and J dropped 6 bases, with 22 bases sitting between them. This CDR3 is built from 17 residues. Germline CDR1 and CDR2: SGHTA and FQGNSA. CDR3 coding DNA: TGTGCCAGCAGCTCGAAAGTCCTGACAGTCCCTTTAAACATTCAGTACTTC. It translates to CASSSKVLTVPLNIQYF.

This chain joins TRBV6-5 and TRBJ2-5; D unresolved. Trimming removed 0 bases at V and 3 bases at J, with 5 bases between. The CDR3 sequence is 13 residues long. Germline lookup yields CDR1 MNHEY and CDR2 SVGAGI. The CDR3: CASSYSTKETQYF. The CDR3 region has the DNA TGTGCCAGCAGTTACTCGACGAAAGAGACCCAGTACTTC.

The V and J genes are TRBV28 and TRBJ2-2; 10 nucleotides agree with TRBD1. CDR3 length: 15 amino acids. Germline V gene sequence: CDR1 MDHEN, CDR2 SYDVKM. V shed 6 bases and J 7 bases; nucleotides not matched to a gene: 8. The CDR3 reads CASRQTGGRNGELFF. The CDR3 DNA follows: TGTGCCAGCAGGCAGACAGGGGGCAGGAACGGGGAGCTGTTTTTT.

This clone came up a few times. The CDR3: CASSLDPSGRYAADTQYF. The DNA for the CDR3 is TGTGCCAGCAGTTTAGATCCTAGCGGGCGTTATGCGGCTGATACGCAGTATTTT. The gene calls are TRBV27 and TRBJ2-3, with 8 bases lining up with TRBD2. Germline V gene sequence: CDR1 MNHEY, CDR2 SMNVEV (reference sequence). The CDR3 has 18 residues. Trimming cost V 2 bases and J 6 bases; bases outside gene matches: 16.

The chain is built from TRBV5-1 and TRBJ1-2, with D possibly being TRBD1 (5 bases). Germline V CDR1 and CDR2: SGHRS, YFSETQ. Trimming stripped 2 bases from V and 8 bases from J, with 25 bases between. There are 17 residues in the CDR3. The CDR3 protein is CASSFGGTATPGYGYTF. Here the CDR3 DNA reads TGCGCCAGCAGCTTTGGGGGTACGGCTACACCAGGGTACGGCTACACCTTC.

This rearrangement joins TRBV14 to TRBJ2-2; D is unclear. Germline V gene lookup returns CDR1 SGHDN and CDR2 FVKESK. CDR3 length equals 14 residues. Trimming stripped 4 bases from V and 7 bases from J, with 13 bases between. CDR3 loop: CASSPDREGGELFF. CDR3 coding DNA: TGTGCCAGCAGCCCGGATAGGGAAGGCGGGGAGCTGTTTTTT.

This clone was counted between two and nine times. The chain couples TRBV28 to TRBJ1-2; unclear D gene. CDR1 is MDHEN and CDR2 is SYDVKM in the germline V gene. V was clipped by 6 bases and J by 9 bases, with 14 bases between them. The CDR3 extends over 12 amino acids. The CDR3 protein is CASRGLEISYTF. The CDR3 DNA follows: TGTGCCAGCAGAGGCCTAGAGATAAGCTACACCTTC.

This clone has more than one count but fewer than ten. The CDR3 sequence: CASRSGSHFTSEQYF. The CDR3 coding sequence is TGTGCCAGTAGGAGCGGGAGCCACTTTACGAGTGAGCAGTACTTC. The rearrangement uses TRBV19 and TRBJ2-7; 8 nucleotides line up with TRBD2. CDR1 is LNHDA, CDR2 SQIVND, per germline (reference sequence). The trim removed 6 bases at V and 7 bases at J, leaving 14 bases unmatched. This CDR3 has 15 amino acids.

The CDR3 nucleotides read TGTGCCAGCAGTTCCAAACTAGCGGGAGTTGGCTACGAGCAGTACTTC. It codes for CASSSKLAGVGYEQYF. The chain has TRBV5-4 and TRBJ2-7; 11 positions agree with TRBD2. From germline, CDR1 is SGHNT and CDR2 YYREEE (reference sequence). The J segment lost 3 bases and the V segment lost 5 bases, leaving 10 bases of the junction unmatched. CDR3 length: 16 amino acids.

The V and J genes are TRBV5-4 and TRBJ1-4; unclear D gene. The CDR3 contains 13 residues. Germline assignment: CDR1 SGHNT and CDR2 YYREEE (reference sequence). V was pared by 4 bases and J by 4 bases, with 8 bases between. DNA of the CDR3: TGTGCCAGCAGCCACTCCGGTAATGAAAAACTGTTTTTT. Encoded protein: CASSHSGNEKLFF.

The CDR3 is CATSRDPGTGVNEQFF. DNA for the CDR3: TGTGCCACCAGCAGAGATCCCGGGACAGGGGTCAATGAGCAGTTCTTC. V and J are TRBV15 and TRBJ2-1; 10 nucleotides align to TRBD1. This CDR3 contains 16 residues. J gave up 6 bases and V 0 bases, and 5 bases lay outside the gene matches. Germline V lookup: CDR1 LNHNV, CDR2 YYDKDF (reference sequence).

This clone was detected a few times. The J gene is TRBJ2-1, the V gene TRBV5-1; the D is unclear. Per the germline V gene, CDR1 is SGHRS and CDR2 is YFSETQ. Trimming cost V 4 bases and J 0 bases, with 8 bases left between them. This CDR3 comprises 14 residues. The CDR3 spells CASSGGDSYNEQFF. CDR3 bases: TGCGCCAGCAGCGGCGGAGACTCCTACAATGAGCAGTTCTTC.

Comments on this clone: Distinct nucleotide sequences in the sample also encode this CDR3. This rearrangement joins TRBV5-6 to TRBJ2-7, with D unresolved. Trimming pared 2 bases from V and 4 bases from J, leaving 7 bases between. The germline V gene encodes CDR1 SGHDT and CDR2 YYEEEE. CDR3 length: 12 residues. In nucleotides, the CDR3 is TGTGCCAGCAGCTTCTACGGATACGAGCAGTACTTC. This translates into CASSFYGYEQYF.

This clone turned up a few times. This chain uses TRBV27 with TRBJ1-1; D gene unclear. This CDR3 is built from 17 residues. V lost 2 bases and J 0 bases, leaving 16 bases between the germline ends. Germline CDR1 MNHEY, CDR2 SMNVEV (reference sequence). Here the CDR3 reads CASSLITPGLMNTEAFF. DNA of the CDR3: TGTGCCAGCAGTTTAATAACCCCAGGCCTAATGAACACTGAAGCTTTCTTT.

A few counts support this clone. This sequence joins TRBV12-2 and TRBJ2-5; the table's D gene call, TRBD1, was not cross checked with the DNA. TRBV12-2 is shown as a pseudogene. The CDR3 spans 16 residues. For the CDR3, the DNA is TGTGCAAGTGCACCGACAGGGAGAGAGGACAGGGAGACCCAGTACTTC. It specifies CASAPTGREDRETQYF.